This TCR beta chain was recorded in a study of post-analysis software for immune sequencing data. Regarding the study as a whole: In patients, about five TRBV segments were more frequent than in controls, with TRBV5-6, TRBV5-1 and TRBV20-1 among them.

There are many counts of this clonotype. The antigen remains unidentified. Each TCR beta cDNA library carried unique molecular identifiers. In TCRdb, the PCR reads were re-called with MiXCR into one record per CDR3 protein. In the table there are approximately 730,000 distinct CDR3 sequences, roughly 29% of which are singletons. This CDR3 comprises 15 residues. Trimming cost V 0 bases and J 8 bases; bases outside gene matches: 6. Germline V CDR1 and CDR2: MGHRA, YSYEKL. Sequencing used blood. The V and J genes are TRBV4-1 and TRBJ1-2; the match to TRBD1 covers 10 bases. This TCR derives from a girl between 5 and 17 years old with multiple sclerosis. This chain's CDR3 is CASSQDRTGGSGYTF. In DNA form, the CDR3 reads TGCGCCAGCAGCCAAGATCGGACAGGGGGAAGCGGCTACACCTTC.